This T cell receptor (beta chain) comes out of a study of OX40 agonist ivuxolimab in advanced cancers. Study context: Eligibility admitted prior anti-PD-1, anti-PD-L1 or anti-CTLA-4 therapy; around 42% had some.

Germline V gene data show CDR1 as SNHLY and CDR2 as FYNNEI. CDR3 size: 14 residues. Only in-frame clones appear in the TCRdb table, and some are missing; sequencing was by immunoSEQ multiplex PCR. Here the sample spans around 80,000 clones, almost 85% being singletons. The genes are TRBV2 and TRBJ2-5, with a weak D call TRBD1 (6 bases). The J call could be wrong; TRBJ2-7 is a better fit for the DNA end. This specimen consisted of CD4+ or CD8+ T cells sorted from blood, obtained in a trial of the OX40 agonist ivuxolimab. This TCR came from an adult with an advanced solid tumor such as melanoma, head and neck, liver or kidney cancer. CDR3 sequence reads: CASSAEQGSYEQYF. CDR3 DNA: TGTGCCAGCAGTGCAGAACAGGGCTCCTACGAGCAGTACTTC.